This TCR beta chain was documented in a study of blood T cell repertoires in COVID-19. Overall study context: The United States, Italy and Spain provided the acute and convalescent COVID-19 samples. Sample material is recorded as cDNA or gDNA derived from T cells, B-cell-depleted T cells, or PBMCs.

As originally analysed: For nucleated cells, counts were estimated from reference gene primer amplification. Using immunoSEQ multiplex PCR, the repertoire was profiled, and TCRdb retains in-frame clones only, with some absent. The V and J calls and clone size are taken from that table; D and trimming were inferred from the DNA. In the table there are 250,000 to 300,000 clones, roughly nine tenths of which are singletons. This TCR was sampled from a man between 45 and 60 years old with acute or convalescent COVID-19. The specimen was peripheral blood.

CDR3: CASSIGTDTEAFF. CDR3 in DNA: TGTGCCAGTAGTATAGGGACAGACACTGAAGCTTTCTTT. The rearrangement uses TRBV19 and TRBJ1-1, with D possibly TRBD1 on 6 matching bases. The CDR3 loop spans 13 amino acids. Germline V gene sequence: CDR1 LNHDA, CDR2 SQIVND (reference sequence). Deletions cut 1 base from V and 3 bases from J, with 6 bases between.